The rows below give T cell receptor beta chains drawn from one sample of a study of vaccination effects on CD4 cells after COVID-19. Their antigens are not known. Clones were sequenced by immunoSEQ multiplex PCR, and TCRdb holds only the in-frame ones, with some missing. Of about 39,000 clones in the sample, under 70% were seen once. This specimen consisted of CD4+ T cells from PBMCs cultured without peptide, obtained after COVID-19 vaccination. The receptors shown here come from a human donor who received a COVID-19 vaccine. Each CDR3 is given with its conserved first and last residue. D genes are given only for firm matches. Expanded clones are given a class, and other clones once, few, many or no size at all.

d_gene: TRBD1
abundance: few
j_gene: TRBJ1-5
v_gene: TRBV3-1/TRBV3-2
CDR3aa: CASSRTGEGPQHF
CDR3nt: TGTGCCAGCAGCCGGACAGGGGAAGGGCCCCAGCATTTT

d_gene: -
abundance: -
j_gene: TRBJ1-5
v_gene: TRBV2
CDR3aa: CASSTGSGNQPQHF
CDR3nt: TGTGCCAGCAGTACAGGTTCAGGCAATCAGCCCCAGCATTTT

d_gene: TRBD1
abundance: -
j_gene: TRBJ2-6
v_gene: TRBV15
CDR3aa: CASRDSLSGANVLTF
CDR3nt: TGTGCCAGCCGGGACAGCCTCTCTGGGGCCAACGTCCTGACTTTC

d_gene: TRBD2
abundance: -
j_gene: TRBJ2-1
v_gene: TRBV4-1
CDR3aa: CASSKDGWASGVPSSYNEQFF
CDR3nt: TGCGCCAGCAGCAAAGATGGGTGGGCTAGCGGAGTACCTAGCTCCTACAATGAGCAGTTCTTC

d_gene: TRBD1
abundance: -
j_gene: TRBJ2-2
v_gene: TRBV5-4
CDR3aa: CASRQQGLNTGELFF
CDR3nt: TGTGCCAGCAGGCAACAGGGGTTGAACACCGGGGAGCTGTTTTTT

d_gene: -
abundance: medium-sized
j_gene: TRBJ1-4
v_gene: TRBV7-7
CDR3aa: CASSSGRGSNEKLFF
CDR3nt: TGTGCCAGCAGCTCCGGTCGGGGTTCAAATGAAAAACTGTTTTTT

d_gene: TRBD2
abundance: -
j_gene: TRBJ2-5
v_gene: TRBV4-1
CDR3aa: CASSQDPGLAGGGEETQYF
CDR3nt: TGCGCCAGCAGCCAAGACCCCGGACTAGCGGGGGGGGGCGAAGAGACCCAGTACTTC

d_gene: TRBD2
abundance: -
j_gene: TRBJ2-5
v_gene: TRBV3-1/TRBV3-2
CDR3aa: CASSQDSGGARETQYF
CDR3nt: TGTGCCAGCAGCCAAGATAGCGGGGGGGCGAGAGAGACCCAGTACTTC

d_gene: -
abundance: -
j_gene: TRBJ2-2
v_gene: TRBV6-6
CDR3aa: CASTYIYTGELFF
CDR3nt: TGTGCCAGCACTTATATTTACACCGGGGAGCTGTTTTTT

d_gene: TRBD2
abundance: few
j_gene: TRBJ2-7
v_gene: TRBV19
CDR3aa: CASTPTSGRAYEQYF
CDR3nt: TGTGCCAGTACCCCGACTAGCGGGAGGGCCTACGAGCAGTACTTC

d_gene: -
abundance: -
j_gene: TRBJ1-5
v_gene: TRBV10-3
CDR3aa: CAISGGRVEGQPQHF
CDR3nt: TGTGCCATCAGTGGGGGCAGGGTTGAGGGTCAGCCCCAGCATTTT

d_gene: -
abundance: -
j_gene: TRBJ2-5
v_gene: TRBV6-5
CDR3aa: CASSYPIGTQYF
CDR3nt: TGTGCCAGCAGTTACCCGATTGGGACCCAGTACTTC

d_gene: -
abundance: -
j_gene: TRBJ1-1
v_gene: TRBV3-1/TRBV3-2
CDR3aa: CASSLRVNTEAFF
CDR3nt: TGTGCCAGCAGCCTCCGGGTGAACACTGAAGCTTTCTTT

d_gene: -
abundance: -
j_gene: TRBJ2-7
v_gene: TRBV5-5
CDR3aa: CASSAEVANPYEQYF
CDR3nt: TGTGCCAGCAGCGCAGAGGTAGCGAATCCCTACGAGCAGTACTTC

d_gene: TRBD1
abundance: -
j_gene: TRBJ1-5
v_gene: TRBV3-1/TRBV3-2
CDR3aa: CASSHGQGGQPQHF
CDR3nt: TGTGCCAGCAGCCATGGACAGGGCGGTCAGCCCCAGCATTTT

d_gene: -
abundance: -
j_gene: TRBJ2-5
v_gene: TRBV12-3/TRBV12-4
CDR3aa: CASSRGGGETQYF
CDR3nt: TGTGCCAGCAGTAGGGGAGGAGGGGAGACCCAGTACTTC

d_gene: -
abundance: few
j_gene: TRBJ1-5
v_gene: TRBV19
CDR3aa: CASSRDLLIQPQHF
CDR3nt: TGTGCCAGTAGTAGGGACCTGCTAATACAGCCCCAGCATTTT

d_gene: TRBD2
abundance: -
j_gene: TRBJ2-1
v_gene: TRBV11-2
CDR3aa: CASTWGLAGGLEQFF
CDR3nt: TGTGCCAGCACCTGGGGACTAGCGGGGGGACTCGAGCAGTTCTTC

d_gene: TRBD1
abundance: -
j_gene: TRBJ2-7
v_gene: TRBV4-1
CDR3aa: CASSHRDSSYEQYF
CDR3nt: TGCGCCAGCAGCCACCGGGACAGCTCCTACGAGCAGTACTTC

d_gene: -
abundance: few
j_gene: TRBJ2-2
v_gene: TRBV18
CDR3aa: CASSPSNTGELFF
CDR3nt: TGTGCCAGCTCACCCAGTAACACCGGGGAGCTGTTTTTT

d_gene: -
abundance: -
j_gene: TRBJ1-3
v_gene: TRBV5-1
CDR3aa: CASSLAGASYGNTIYF
CDR3nt: TGCGCCAGCAGCTTGGCGGGGGCGTCGTATGGAAACACCATATATTTT

d_gene: -
abundance: -
j_gene: TRBJ1-1
v_gene: TRBV7-9
CDR3aa: CASSLWAGNTEAFF
CDR3nt: TGTGCCAGCAGCTTATGGGCGGGGAACACTGAAGCTTTCTTT

d_gene: -
abundance: -
j_gene: TRBJ2-7
v_gene: TRBV3-1/TRBV3-2
CDR3aa: CASSQSPRGYEQYF
CDR3nt: TGTGCCAGCAGCCAATCACCTAGAGGGTACGAGCAGTACTTC

d_gene: -
abundance: -
j_gene: TRBJ2-3
v_gene: TRBV2
CDR3aa: CASKMESGSTDTQYF
CDR3nt: TGTGCCAGCAAGATGGAGAGCGGAAGCACAGATACGCAGTATTTT

d_gene: -
abundance: -
j_gene: TRBJ2-7
v_gene: TRBV10-3
CDR3aa: CAISATQGLVEQYF
CDR3nt: TGTGCCATCAGCGCAACACAGGGTCTGGTCGAGCAGTACTTC

d_gene: -
abundance: -
j_gene: TRBJ1-2
v_gene: TRBV6-5
CDR3aa: CASSYSADDYGYTF
CDR3nt: TGTGCCAGCAGTTACTCGGCAGACGACTACGGCTACACCTTC

d_gene: -
abundance: -
j_gene: TRBJ1-2
v_gene: TRBV27
CDR3aa: CASSFGAGSSSGYTF
CDR3nt: TGTGCCAGCAGTTTTGGGGCAGGCTCTTCGAGTGGCTACACCTTC

d_gene: -
abundance: -
j_gene: TRBJ2-1
v_gene: TRBV20-1
CDR3aa: CSARWLDEQFF
CDR3nt: TGCAGTGCTAGGTGGTTGGATGAGCAGTTCTTC

d_gene: -
abundance: -
j_gene: TRBJ1-5
v_gene: TRBV5-4
CDR3aa: CASSFFNSNQPQHF
CDR3nt: TGTGCCAGCAGCTTTTTCAATAGCAATCAGCCCCAGCATTTT

d_gene: -
abundance: few
j_gene: TRBJ2-7
v_gene: TRBV6-5
CDR3aa: CASGTFAYEQYF
CDR3nt: TGTGCCAGCGGGACGTTTGCCTACGAGCAGTACTTC

d_gene: -
abundance: -
j_gene: TRBJ1-4
v_gene: TRBV5-6
CDR3aa: CASSLLSTATNEKLFF
CDR3nt: TGTGCCAGCAGCTTATTGTCAACAGCAACTAATGAAAAACTGTTTTTT

d_gene: -
abundance: -
j_gene: TRBJ2-7
v_gene: TRBV6-1
CDR3aa: CASSDLTRIYEQYF
CDR3nt: TGTGCCAGCAGTGACCTAACTCGGATCTACGAGCAGTACTTC

d_gene: TRBD1
abundance: -
j_gene: TRBJ2-1
v_gene: TRBV15
CDR3aa: CATSSALGQVSNEQFF
CDR3nt: TGTGCCACCAGCAGCGCTTTAGGACAGGTCTCCAATGAGCAGTTCTTC

d_gene: -
abundance: -
j_gene: TRBJ1-5
v_gene: TRBV6-6
CDR3aa: CASSGRENQPQHF
CDR3nt: TGTGCCAGCTCTGGGAGAGAGAATCAGCCCCAGCATTTT